This TCR beta chain emerged from a study of CD8 T cells in ankylosing spondylitis. Study outcomes and limitations: Peripheral blood held disease-linked clones only at relatively low frequency, and these were CD8+. Previous work reported some of these motif variants in the synovial fluid and blood of reactive arthritis. Roughly 8 highly homologous variants made up a TCR beta motif, and this motif appeared characteristic of ankylosing spondylitis blood.

Molecular-barcoded quantitative 5'-RACE produced these TCR beta libraries. TCRdb independently ran MiXCR on the 5' RACE reads; one entry per CDR3 protein. Of hundreds of thousands of distinct CDR3 sequences detected, about 12% appear once; the ten largest clones hold about 0.49%. This clonotype was seen more than once but under ten times. Its antigen is not known. The CDR3 covers 15 residues. V shed 2 bases, J shed 8 bases, and the junction held 9 bases outside the gene matches. CDR1 is MGHRA, CDR2 YSYEKL, per germline. Sequencing used blood, either unsorted or a sorted T cell fraction (not recorded which). The V and J genes are TRBV4-1 and TRBJ1-2, with 9 bases lining up with TRBD1. This clonotype was sampled from a male donor with ankylosing spondylitis. CDR3 region: CASSQIQGALEGYTF. The CDR3 coding sequence is TGCGCCAGCAGCCAAATACAGGGGGCCTTGGAGGGCTACACCTTC.